This T cell receptor beta chain stems from a study of T cells after yellow fever vaccination. Notes on the study in general: Clonotype sharing between CD4 and CD8 compartments was small.

Trimming left V 4 bases short and J 3 bases short, with 13 bases between. The CDR3 totals 14 residues. Germline V gene sequence: CDR1 DFQATT, CDR2 SNEGSKA (reference sequence). In regard to this clonotype: The antigen is not known.

From the 5' RACE reads, TCRdb called clonotypes with MiXCR, one entry per CDR3 protein. The table lists 620,000 or so distinct CDR3 sequences, about a sixth of them singletons. The TCR originated in a man aged 18 to 29 who received the YFV17D yellow fever vaccine. The J gene is TRBJ1-5, the V gene TRBV20-1, with D maybe TRBD1 (6 bases). The sample in question was PBMCs, obtained around 5 days after the first yellow fever vaccination. CDR3 sequence (DNA): TGCAGTGCTAACCTACAGGGTTCCAATCAGCCCCAGCATTTT. Its protein product is CSANLQGSNQPQHF.